The T cell receptor (beta chain) described here comes from a study of neurological immune-mediated disorders. This CDR3 has 14 residues. The germline V gene has CDR1 MNHEY and CDR2 SMNVEV (reference sequence). With respect to this clonotype: At one end, the junction sequence differs from germline, possibly due to a read error.

The cDNA was produced through 5'RACE with 10-nucleotide random UMIs. One entry per CDR3 protein, called by TCRdb with MiXCR from the 5' RACE reads. Among about 71,000 distinct CDR3 sequences listed, 4.5% to 5.5% were seen once. The sequenced material came from PBMCs. V and J are TRBV27 and TRBJ1-6, with D perhaps matching TRBD1 (5 bases). This TCR was sampled from a man aged 25-45 years with multiple sclerosis. The CDR3 nucleotides are TGTGCCAGCAGTCAAGGGGTGCGGAATTCACCCCTCAACTTT. It encodes CASSQGVRNSPLNF.